This T cell receptor (beta chain) originates from a study of blood T cell repertoires in COVID-19 (dated by TCRdb to the early 2020s). About the study as a whole: Samples covering the acute and convalescent phases of COVID-19 were provided by collaborators in the United States, Italy and Spain. Nearly every sample came with metadata listing a de-identified subject ID, COVID-19 status, age in years and sex. The prospective study material was composed of cDNA or gDNA derived from T cells, B-cell-depleted T cells, or PBMCs. HLA class I and class II types, where available, came from metadata supplied by the sample provider rather than from assay-based typing. A freely available public database, intended as a resource for researchers studying the immune response to SARS-CoV-2, is where the repertoires were released. Samples were obtained from the ongoing ImmuneRACE study (first 160 participants) and from roughly 1,300 subjects provided by 6 global collaborators. Subjects who had been exposed to COVID-19, were actively infected with it, or had recovered from it provided the deeply sampled blood TCRbeta repertoires that made up the dataset. Beyond this particular receptor, the publication reports: The quantity of clinical and demographic metadata differed by source and by participant and was supplied without curation.

The germline V gene (reference sequence) specifies SGHNT as CDR1 and YYREEE as CDR2. Trimming accounts for 0 bases at V and 0 bases at J, while the number of junction bases matched to no gene is 1. Spanning cysteine to phenylalanine, the CDR3 consists of 18 amino acids. Only the CDR3 part of the read is kept: 54 bases, read in frame from the first base. Turning to this clone: The antigen it recognizes is unknown. Base qualities are not recorded, but no much larger clone differs from it by a single base.

Collaborating institutions collected whole blood in K2EDTA tubes following their own protocols. For TCRbeta analysis, collaborators shipped samples as frozen whole blood, isolated PBMCs, or DNA extracted from either of those sample types. The immunoSEQ Assay, a bias-controlled multiplex PCR, was used to amplify TCRbeta CDR3 regions from genomic DNA. The authors processed their data as follows. Within the assay, amplification of reference gene primers was used to estimate how many nucleated cells each sample contained. Sequence reads were collapsed and filtered to measure the absolute abundance of every unique TCRbeta CDR3 rearrangement. For each sample, productive Simpson clonality was calculated by taking the square root of Simpson's diversity index across productive rearrangements. The table comes from immuneACCESS by way of TCRdb, which keeps in-frame sequences with V and J called. Part of the clones is missing from these tables; in studies checked, under half for an unresolved V gene and the rest for unknown reasons. That table furnishes V, J and clone size, whereas the DNA furnished D and trimming. For this sample the table gives 50,000 or so clones, of which around nine tenths were detected only once. The ten largest clones represent under 8.5% of the sample.

Source material: peripheral blood. This TCR came from a man aged 50 or older with active COVID-19. This chain is built from TRBV5-4 and TRBJ2-1, with 15 middle bases fitting TRBD2. CDR3 sequence: CASSLGTSGRGSYNEQFF. At the DNA level, the sequence is TGTGCCAGCAGCTTGGGGACTAGCGGGAGGGGCTCCTACAATGAGCAGTTCTTC.